The source of this T cell receptor (beta chain) is a study of Ad26.COV2.S vaccination and SARS-CoV-2 variants. Findings and caveats of the study: Vaccine and placebo recipients had similar non-spike TCR breadth. Among vaccine recipients, spike-specific TCR breadth exceeded that of placebo recipients. Estimates derived from TCR breadth and depth analyses may have underestimated total T cell responses. There was reportedly substantial breadth in spike-specific CD8+ and CD4+ T cell responses after vaccination.

As concerns this clone: Its antigen is still unknown.

Using immunoSEQ multiplex PCR, the repertoire was profiled, and TCRdb retains in-frame clones only, with some absent. The sample includes about 350,000 clones, under 95% of them seen just once. The trim removed 4 bases at V and 2 bases at J, leaving 6 bases unmatched. Germline CDR1 is ENHRY and CDR2 is SYGVKD. CDR3 length equals 15 residues. The chain combines TRBV10-3 with TRBJ2-3; 7 nucleotides match TRBD1. The clonotype comes from a human donor who had recovered from COVID-19. Sequenced here: peripheral blood, sampled after recovery from COVID-19. The CDR3 loop is CAISGTGTDTDTQYF. DNA of the CDR3: TGTGCCATCAGTGGTACCGGGACAGACACAGATACGCAGTATTTT.